This TCR beta chain was profiled in a study of vaccination effects on CD4 cells after COVID-19. Study overall: Both of the two convalescent patients gave a sample, one 16 days and one a week before vaccination.

In the case of this clone: Its antigen is unknown.

V gave up 6 bases and J gave up 4 bases, with 14 bases separating them. Germline CDR1 is LGHDT and CDR2 is YNNKEL (reference sequence). The CDR3 loop spans 14 amino acids. Method: immunoSEQ multiplex PCR; TCRdb's copy keeps in-frame clones and lacks some. The data contain 40,000 to 50,000 clones, approximately 70% of them singletons. Findings and limits, study-wide: Clones of infection and vaccine origin contracted markedly late after vaccination.

Sequencing was preceded by expansion of antigen-specific CD4+ T cells with viral peptide pools in the ViraFEST assay. With 10 days of culture completed, CD4+ T cells were isolated. Confirmation by PCR established that the person had SARS-CoV-2 infection between March and December 2020. PBMC were cultured at about 2 million per well with about 9 IU/ml IL-2 and about 9.4 ug/ml peptides. The sequence came from a human donor who had a prior SARS-CoV-2 infection. The sample here was CD4+ T cells from PBMCs cultured with a peptide pool, taken before COVID-19 vaccination. The rearrangement uses TRBV3-1 (or the pseudogene TRBV3-2) and TRBJ2-3; D is unresolved. CDR3 bases: TGTGCCAGCAGTCAAACCGGATTGCCAGATACGCAGTATTTT. This gives the protein CASSQTGLPDTQYF.